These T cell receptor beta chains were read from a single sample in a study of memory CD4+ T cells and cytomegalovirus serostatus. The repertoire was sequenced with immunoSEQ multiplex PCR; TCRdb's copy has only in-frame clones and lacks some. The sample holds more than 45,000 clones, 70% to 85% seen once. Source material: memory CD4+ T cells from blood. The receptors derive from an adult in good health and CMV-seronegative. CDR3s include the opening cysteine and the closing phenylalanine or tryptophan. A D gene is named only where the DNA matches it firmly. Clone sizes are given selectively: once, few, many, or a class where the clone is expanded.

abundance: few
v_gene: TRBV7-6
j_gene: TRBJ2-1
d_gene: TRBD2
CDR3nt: TGTGCCAGCAGCCAGCTAGCGGGGGGTCGCAATGAGCAGTTCTTC
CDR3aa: CASSQLAGGRNEQFF

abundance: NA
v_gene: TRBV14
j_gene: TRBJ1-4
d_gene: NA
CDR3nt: TGTGCCAGCAGCCATCAACCGCGGGCCGGTGAAAAACTGTTTTTT
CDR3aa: CASSHQPRAGEKLFF

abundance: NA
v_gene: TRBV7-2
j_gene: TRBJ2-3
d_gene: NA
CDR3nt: TGTGCCAGCAGCTTAGAGCTAGCCCGGCGTACGCAGTATTTT
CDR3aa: CASSLELARRTQYF

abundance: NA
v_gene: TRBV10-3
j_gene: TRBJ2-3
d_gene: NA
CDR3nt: TGTGCCATCAGTGTAGGGACCGCCACAGATACGCAGTATTTT
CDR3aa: CAISVGTATDTQYF

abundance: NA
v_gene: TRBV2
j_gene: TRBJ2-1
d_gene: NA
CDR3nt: TGTGCCAGCAGATCCGACACCCACAGCTCCTACAATGAGCAGTTCTTC
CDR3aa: CASRSDTHSSYNEQFF

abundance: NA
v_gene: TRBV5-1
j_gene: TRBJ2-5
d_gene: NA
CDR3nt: TGCGCCAGCAGCTTGCAGGGGCGAGAGACCCAGTACTTC
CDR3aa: CASSLQGRETQYF

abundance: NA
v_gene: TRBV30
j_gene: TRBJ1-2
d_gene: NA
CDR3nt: TGTGCCTGGAGTCGTATCCGGTTAAGGTTTGGCTACACCTTC
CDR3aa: CAWSRIRLRFGYTF

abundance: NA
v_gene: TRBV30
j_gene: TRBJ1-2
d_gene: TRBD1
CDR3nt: TGTGGCCAGGGGGGCAACTATGGCTACACCTTC
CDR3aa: CGQGGNYGYTF

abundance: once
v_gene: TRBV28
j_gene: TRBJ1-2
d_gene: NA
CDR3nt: TGTGCCAGCAGTTTTATACATGCAGGGACCTATGGCTACACCTTC
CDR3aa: CASSFIHAGTYGYTF

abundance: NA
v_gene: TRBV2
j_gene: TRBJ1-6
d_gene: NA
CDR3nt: TGTGCCAGCAGTGTTATACAGGCTTATAATTCACCCCTCCACTTT
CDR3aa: CASSVIQAYNSPLHF

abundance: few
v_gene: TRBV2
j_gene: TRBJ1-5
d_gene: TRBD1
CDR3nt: TGTGCCAGCAGCGCGGACAGGATGGTTAATCAGCCCCAGCATTTT
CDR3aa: CASSADRMVNQPQHF

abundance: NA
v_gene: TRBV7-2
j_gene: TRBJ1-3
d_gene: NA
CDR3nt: TGTGCCAGCAGCCAACAAAAACGGTCTGGAAACACCATATATTTT
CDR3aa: CASSQQKRSGNTIYF

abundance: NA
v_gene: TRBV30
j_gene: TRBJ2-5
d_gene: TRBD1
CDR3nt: TGTGCCTGGTCAGGCGGGACAGGCAACCAAGAGACCCAGTACTTC
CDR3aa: CAWSGGTGNQETQYF

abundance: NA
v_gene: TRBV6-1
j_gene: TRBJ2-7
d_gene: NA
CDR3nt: TGTGCCAGCAGTGGTTTTTACGAGCAGTACTTC
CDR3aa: CASSGFYEQYF

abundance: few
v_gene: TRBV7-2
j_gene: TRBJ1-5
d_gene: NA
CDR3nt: TGTGCCAGCAGCTTAGTAGGGGCACTGAATCAGCCCCAGCATTTT
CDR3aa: CASSLVGALNQPQHF

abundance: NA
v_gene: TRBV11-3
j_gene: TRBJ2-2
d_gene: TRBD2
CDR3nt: TGTGCCAGCAGCCCTCGGGCTAGCGGGGGGGAGCTGTTTTTT
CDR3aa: CASSPRASGGELFF

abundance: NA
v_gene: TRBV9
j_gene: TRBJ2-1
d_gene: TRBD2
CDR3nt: TGTGCCAGCAGCGTGAGCGGGGGGGCATACAGCTCCTACAATGAGCAGTTCTTC
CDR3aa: CASSVSGGAYSSYNEQFF

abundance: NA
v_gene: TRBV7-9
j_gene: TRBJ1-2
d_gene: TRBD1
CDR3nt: TGTGCCAGCAGCTTAGGTCGCGGGACAGAATACTCCACTGGCTACACCTTC
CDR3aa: CASSLGRGTEYSTGYTF

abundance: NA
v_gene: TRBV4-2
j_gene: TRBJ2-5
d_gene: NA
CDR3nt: TGTGCCAGCAGCCAAGATTTGAATAGTCAGCAGACCCAGTACTTC
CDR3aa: CASSQDLNSQQTQYF

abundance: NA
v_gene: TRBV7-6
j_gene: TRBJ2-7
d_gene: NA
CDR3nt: TGTGCCAGCAGCTTAGGACAGAACTCCTACGAGCAGTACTTC
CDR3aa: CASSLGQNSYEQYF

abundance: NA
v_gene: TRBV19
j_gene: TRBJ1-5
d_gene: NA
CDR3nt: TGTGCCAGTAGTACCCTTCAGGGGTATCAGCCCCAGCATTTT
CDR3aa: CASSTLQGYQPQHF

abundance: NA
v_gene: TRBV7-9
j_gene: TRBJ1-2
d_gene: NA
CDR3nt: TGTGCCAGCAGCTCAAACACGGTCGCTAACTATGGCTACACCTTC
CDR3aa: CASSSNTVANYGYTF